This TCR beta chain was found in a study of Tregs in tolerant kidney transplant recipients. Germline assignment: CDR1 SGHAT and CDR2 FQNNGV. V was shortened by 7 bases and J by 2 bases, with 14 bases between the two germline ends. The CDR3 has 14 amino acids. Whole-study findings and limits: Findings come from small patient numbers and require larger validation. For some patients, primers changed over time, blocking nucleotide-level comparison. Activated donor B cell expansion appeared to reveal the most relevant donor-specific TCRbeta repertoire.

With respect to this clone: Its antigen is unknown.

Generated by immunoSEQ multiplex PCR, the TCRdb table keeps only in-frame clones and is missing some. The sample comprises 62,000 or so clones, 95% to 98% of which are singletons, and 0.3% to 0.35% rests with the top ten. CD4+CD25+CD127- Tregs, CD4+CD25- non-Tregs, CD4 and CD8 cells were sorted. V gene TRBV11-2 combines with J gene TRBJ1-2, with D maybe TRBD1 (5 bases). The material was Tregs from blood, obtained before the transplant. The sequence came from a human donor who received a combined kidney and bone marrow transplant. In DNA, the CDR3 is TGTGCCAGCAACCCTGCGGGGGGGAACTATGGCTACACCTTC. Its protein is CASNPAGGNYGYTF.